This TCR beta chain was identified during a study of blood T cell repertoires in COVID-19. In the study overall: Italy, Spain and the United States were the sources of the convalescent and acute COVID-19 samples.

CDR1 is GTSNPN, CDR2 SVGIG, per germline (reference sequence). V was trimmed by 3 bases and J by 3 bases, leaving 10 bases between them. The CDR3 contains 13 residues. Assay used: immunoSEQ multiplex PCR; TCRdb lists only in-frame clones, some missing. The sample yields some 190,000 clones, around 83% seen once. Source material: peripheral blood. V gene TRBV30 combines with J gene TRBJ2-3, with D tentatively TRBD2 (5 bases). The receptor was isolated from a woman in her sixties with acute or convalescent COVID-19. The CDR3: CAWRGSLTDTQYF. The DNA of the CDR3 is TGTGCCTGGAGAGGGAGTTTAACAGATACGCAGTATTTT. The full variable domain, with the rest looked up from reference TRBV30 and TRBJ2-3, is SQTIHQWPATLVQPVGSPLSLECTVEGTSNPNLYWYRQAAGRGLQLLFYSVGIGQISSEVPQNLSASRPQDRQFILSSKKLLLSDSGFYLCAWRGSLTDTQYFGPGTRLTVL.